The following is a T cell receptor beta chain sequence with its context. Its antigen is unknown. This sample is part of a study of cytomegalovirus exposure and HLA in healthy donors. Study in general: Early on, a data release was issued that held tens of millions of unique TCRs from HLA-typed donors. Study results and caveats: When analyzed later, a missense DCLRE1C variant was found to be linked to TCR beta V- and J-gene trimming. Per a later analysis, HLA-associated TCR beta chains showed more clonal expansion than other, equally common TCR beta chains.

The CDR3 extends over 17 amino acids. CDR1 and CDR2 from the germline V gene are KGHSH and LQKENI. Unmatched junction bases numbered 6, after V lost 1 base and J lost 0 bases. PCR used 60 Vbeta primers and 13 Jbeta primers. The table came from immunoSEQ multiplex PCR; TCRdb's copy has only in-frame clones and leaves some out. The table records about 160,000 clones, over 75% of them present only once. What was sequenced was PBMCs. This sequence originates from a woman younger than 35 in good health and CMV-seronegative. The chain recombines TRBV18 with TRBJ2-1; 7 nucleotides align to TRBD2. The CDR3 is CASSPLMGGGSYNEQFF. CDR3 coding DNA: TGTGCCAGCTCACCACTGATGGGGGGGGGCTCCTACAATGAGCAGTTCTTC.